The rows below give T cell receptor beta chains drawn from one sample of a study of T-cell memory formation after mild COVID-19. TCRdb itself ran the 5' RACE reads through MiXCR, one entry per CDR3 protein. Of around 430,000 distinct CDR3 sequences listed, more than 15% are singletons. The sequenced sample was PBMCs or a T cell subset sorted from them (not recorded which). The source is a man in his late teens or twenties who had mild COVID-19 (a few samples of this study predate the infection). Cell type and time point are not known. Both conserved end residues are part of each CDR3. Fields, in order: CDR3 protein, CDR3 DNA, D gene, J gene, clone size, V gene. D genes are given only for firm matches. A clone size is listed for some rows: how often the clone was seen (once, few, many), or a class if it is expanded.

CASSSLQGQETQYF,TGTGCCAGCAGCTCCCTACAGGGCCAAGAGACCCAGTACTTC,NA,TRBJ2-5,NA,TRBV7-9
CASSQAYRGETQYF,TGCGCCAGCAGCCAGGCCTACAGGGGGGAGACCCAGTACTTC,TRBD1,TRBJ2-5,few,TRBV4-3
CASSLVAGGLGETQYF,TGTGCCAGCAGCTTAGTGGCGGGGGGGCTAGGGGAGACCCAGTACTTC,TRBD2,TRBJ2-5,many,TRBV7-2
CASSQEAGGAADTQYF,TGTGCCAGCAGCCAAGAGGCAGGGGGCGCCGCAGATACGCAGTATTTT,TRBD1,TRBJ2-3,NA,TRBV4-2
CASSAWTGPGELFF,TGTGCCAGCAGCGCGTGGACAGGTCCCGGGGAGCTGTTTTTT,TRBD1,TRBJ2-2,NA,TRBV7-6
CASSPRLGGETQYF,TGCGCCAGCAGCCCGCGACTAGGCGGAGAGACCCAGTACTTC,NA,TRBJ2-5,NA,TRBV5-1
CASSLWGDTGELFF,TGTGCCAGCAGCTTATGGGGAGACACCGGGGAGCTGTTTTTT,NA,TRBJ2-2,NA,TRBV7-3
CASSQVTGVEQFF,TGCGCCAGCAGCCAGGTGACAGGGGTTGAGCAGTTCTTC,TRBD1,TRBJ2-1,NA,TRBV4-1
CASSLPQGVRSGANVLTF,TGTGCCAGCAGCTTGCCACAGGGGGTTCGCTCTGGGGCCAACGTCCTGACTTTC,TRBD1,TRBJ2-6,few,TRBV5-4
CASSSAQQGGYTF,TGTGCCAGCAGCTCGGCCCAACAGGGAGGCTACACCTTC,NA,TRBJ1-2,few,TRBV5-5
CAISVGDRDEAFF,TGTGCCATCAGTGTCGGGGACAGGGATGAAGCTTTCTTT,TRBD1,TRBJ1-1,few,TRBV10-3
CASSVLTSGQETQYF,TGTGCCAGCAGTGTGCTCACTAGCGGCCAAGAGACCCAGTACTTC,TRBD2,TRBJ2-5,few,TRBV25-1
CSASWATGGAEQYF,TGCAGTGCTAGTTGGGCGACAGGAGGGGCCGAGCAGTACTTC,NA,TRBJ2-7,NA,TRBV20-1
CATSGRDRHQPQHF,TGTGCTACCAGCGGCCGGGACAGACATCAGCCCCAGCATTTT,TRBD1,TRBJ1-5,NA,TRBV2
CASSPPGNTEAFF,TGTGCCAGCAGCCCCCCTGGGAACACTGAAGCTTTCTTT,NA,TRBJ1-1,many,TRBV4-2
CASRLSREVGTEAFF,TGTGCCAGCAGACTCAGCAGGGAAGTGGGCACTGAAGCTTTCTTT,NA,TRBJ1-1,NA,TRBV6-5
CASRTSTRNNEQFF,TGTGCCAGCAGAACATCGACTAGAAACAATGAGCAGTTCTTC,NA,TRBJ2-1,NA,TRBV12-3/TRBV12-4
CASSPQGRSGWADTQYF,TGCGCCAGCAGCCCCCAAGGCCGTAGCGGGTGGGCAGATACGCAGTATTTT,TRBD2,TRBJ2-3,NA,TRBV4-1
CASSQLGSGYEQYF,TGCGCCAGCAGCCAGCTGGGTAGCGGCTACGAGCAGTACTTC,NA,TRBJ2-7,few,TRBV4-1
CASRFSADTEAFF,TGTGCCAGCAGATTTTCAGCGGACACTGAAGCTTTCTTT,NA,TRBJ1-1,many,TRBV6-2/TRBV6-3
CASSLYSGTIGTQYF,TGTGCCAGCAGCTTATACTCCGGGACTATCGGTACGCAGTATTTT,TRBD2,TRBJ2-3,NA,TRBV7-9
CASSTGLRGGTEAFF,TGTGCCAGCAGCACCGGACTCCGCGGGGGAACTGAAGCTTTCTTT,NA,TRBJ1-1,NA,TRBV7-2
CASSLLTADYEQYF,TGTGCCAGCAGCCTGTTGACAGCGGACTACGAGCAGTACTTC,NA,TRBJ2-7,few,TRBV7-9
CASSEGQPSETQYF,TGCGCCAGCAGCGAGGGACAGCCGTCGGAGACCCAGTACTTC,TRBD1,TRBJ2-5,few,TRBV5-1
CASWGGSGDEQFF,TGTGCCAGCTGGGGGGGATCTGGGGATGAGCAGTTCTTC,TRBD2,TRBJ2-1,NA,TRBV4-2
CSVFRGGTEAFF,TGCAGTGTATTCCGGGGCGGGACTGAAGCTTTCTTT,NA,TRBJ1-1,NA,TRBV20-1
CAWEGSLGTEAFF,TGTGCCTGGGAGGGTTCCCTGGGGACTGAAGCTTTCTTT,NA,TRBJ1-1,NA,TRBV30
CASSSDRGRADQETQYF,TGTGCCAGCAGTTCGGACAGGGGACGGGCGGACCAAGAGACCCAGTACTTC,TRBD1,TRBJ2-5,NA,TRBV6-2/TRBV6-3
CASSLKQPYEQYF,TGTGCCAGCAGTTTAAAACAGCCCTACGAGCAGTACTTC,NA,TRBJ2-7,few,TRBV27
CASTMSGGLGANVLTF,TGTGCCAGCACCATGTCGGGAGGGTTAGGGGCCAACGTCCTGACTTTC,TRBD2,TRBJ2-6,few,TRBV7-2